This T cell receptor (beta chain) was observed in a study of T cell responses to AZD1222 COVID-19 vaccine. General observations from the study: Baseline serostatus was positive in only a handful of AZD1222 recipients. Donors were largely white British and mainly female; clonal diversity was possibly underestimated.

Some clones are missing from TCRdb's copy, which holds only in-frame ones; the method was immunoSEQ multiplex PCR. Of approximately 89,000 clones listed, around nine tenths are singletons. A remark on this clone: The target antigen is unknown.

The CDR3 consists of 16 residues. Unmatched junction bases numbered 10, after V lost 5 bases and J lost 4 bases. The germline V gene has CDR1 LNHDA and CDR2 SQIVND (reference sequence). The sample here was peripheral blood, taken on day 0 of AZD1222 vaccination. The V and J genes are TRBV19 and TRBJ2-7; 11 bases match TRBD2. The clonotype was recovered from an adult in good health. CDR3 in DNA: TGTGCCAGTAGTTTTTCCGGGACTAGCGGAGATTACGAGCAGTACTTC. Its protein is CASSFSGTSGDYEQYF.